This TCR beta chain was captured in a study of cytomegalovirus exposure and HLA in healthy donors. Overall study results and limits: One cluster of highly shared sequence variants probably arose as a sequencing artifact. Most TCR sequences were uncommon, yet certain public TCRs appeared in many donors.

Comments on this clone: No antigen is known for it.

Primers included in the PCR were 60 Vbeta and 13 Jbeta primers. Produced via immunoSEQ multiplex PCR; TCRdb's table is partial and in-frame only. The sample yields around 110,000 clones, about 86% seen once. The germline gives CDR1 MNHEY, CDR2 SMNVEV (reference sequence). V dropped 1 base and J dropped 4 bases, with 14 bases sitting between them. CDR3 size: 16 residues. The specimen was PBMCs. This clonotype was obtained from a woman aged 25 to 39 in good health and CMV-seronegative. This chain uses TRBV27 with TRBJ2-1; the D gene is possibly TRBD2 (5 bases). This CDR3 reads CASSLLASSGYNEQFF. Here the CDR3 DNA reads TGTGCCAGCAGTTTATTGGCTAGCTCGGGTTACAATGAGCAGTTCTTC.